The table lists the clone carrying this T cell receptor beta chain with a few counts. Its antigen is unknown. In TCRdb, the 5' RACE reads were re-called with MiXCR into one record per CDR3 protein. This table has a few hundred thousand distinct CDR3 sequences, about 4% appearing once. The source of the sample is a study of T cells after yellow fever vaccination. Study-wide context: SMART-Seq v4 Ultra Low Input served to prepare low-cell-number fractions.

Trimming took 4 bases from V and 2 from J, leaving 14 bases between them. The CDR3 runs to 16 residues. The germline gives CDR1 KGHSH, CDR2 LQKENI. General study findings and limits: Few clonotypes appeared in both CD4 and CD8 compartments.

This TCR derives from a man between 18 and 35 years old who received the YFV17D yellow fever vaccine. Sequenced here: PBMCs, sampled 5 days after the yellow fever booster vaccination. V and J are TRBV18 and TRBJ2-2; possible D gene TRBD1, 5 bases. Here the CDR3 DNA reads TGTGCCAGCTCACTAGTAATCCAGGGAAACACCGGGGAGCTGTTTTTT. Protein: CASSLVIQGNTGELFF.